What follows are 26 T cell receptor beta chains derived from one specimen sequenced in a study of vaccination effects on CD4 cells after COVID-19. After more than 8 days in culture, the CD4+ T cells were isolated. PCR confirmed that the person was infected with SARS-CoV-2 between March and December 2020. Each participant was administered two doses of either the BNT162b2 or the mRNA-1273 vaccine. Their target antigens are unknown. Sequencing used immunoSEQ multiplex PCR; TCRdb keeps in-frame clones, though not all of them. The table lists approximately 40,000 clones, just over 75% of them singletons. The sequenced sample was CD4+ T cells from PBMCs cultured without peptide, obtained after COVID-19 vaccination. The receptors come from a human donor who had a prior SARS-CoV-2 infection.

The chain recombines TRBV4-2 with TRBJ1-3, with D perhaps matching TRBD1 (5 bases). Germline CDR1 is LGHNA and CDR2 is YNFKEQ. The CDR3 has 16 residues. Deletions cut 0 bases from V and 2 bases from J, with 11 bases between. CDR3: CASSQETTGAGNTIYF. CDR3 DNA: TGTGCCAGCAGCCAAGAAACAACAGGTGCTGGAAACACCATATATTTT.

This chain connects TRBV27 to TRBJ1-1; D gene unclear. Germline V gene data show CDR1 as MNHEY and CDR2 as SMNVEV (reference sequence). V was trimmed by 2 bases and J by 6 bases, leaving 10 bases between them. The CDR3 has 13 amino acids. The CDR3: CASSLRQQSEAFF. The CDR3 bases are TGTGCCAGCAGTTTACGACAACAGTCTGAAGCTTTCTTT.

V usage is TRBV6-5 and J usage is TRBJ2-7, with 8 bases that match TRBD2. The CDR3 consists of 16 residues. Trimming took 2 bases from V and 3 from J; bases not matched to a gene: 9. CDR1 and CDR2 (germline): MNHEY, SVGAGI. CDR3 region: CASSYAFAGGFYEQYF. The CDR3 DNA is TGTGCCAGCAGTTACGCTTTCGCGGGAGGATTCTACGAGCAGTACTTC.

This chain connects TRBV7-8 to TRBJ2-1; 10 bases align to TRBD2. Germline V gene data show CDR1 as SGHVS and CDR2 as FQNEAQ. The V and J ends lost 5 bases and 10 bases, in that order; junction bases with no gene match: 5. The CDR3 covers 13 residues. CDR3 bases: TGTGCCAGCAGCACCCCGACTAGCGGGGAGCAGTTCTTC. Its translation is CASSTPTSGEQFF.

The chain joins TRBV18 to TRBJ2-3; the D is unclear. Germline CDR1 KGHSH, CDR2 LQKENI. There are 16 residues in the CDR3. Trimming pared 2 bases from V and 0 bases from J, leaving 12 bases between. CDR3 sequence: CASSPRRGRSTDTQYF. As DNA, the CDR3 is TGTGCCAGCTCACCAAGGCGAGGACGGAGCACAGATACGCAGTATTTT.

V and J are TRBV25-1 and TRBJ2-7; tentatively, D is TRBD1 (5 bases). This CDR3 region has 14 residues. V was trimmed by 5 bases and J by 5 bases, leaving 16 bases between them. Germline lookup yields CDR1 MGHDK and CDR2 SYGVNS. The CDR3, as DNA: TGTGCCAGCAGTCCCCGGACAAGCTCGAACGAGCAGTACTTC. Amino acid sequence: CASSPRTSSNEQYF.

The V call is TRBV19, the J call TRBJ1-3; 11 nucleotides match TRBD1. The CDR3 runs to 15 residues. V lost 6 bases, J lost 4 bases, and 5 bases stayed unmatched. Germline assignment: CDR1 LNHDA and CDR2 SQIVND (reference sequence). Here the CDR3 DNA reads TGTGCCAGTAGAGGACAGGGGGCGCGAGGAAACACCATATATTTT. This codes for CASRGQGARGNTIYF.

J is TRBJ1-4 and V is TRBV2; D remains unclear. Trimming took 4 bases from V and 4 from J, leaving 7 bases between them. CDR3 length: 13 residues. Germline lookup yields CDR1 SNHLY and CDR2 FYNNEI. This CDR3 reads CASSGPDNEKLFF. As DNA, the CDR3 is TGTGCCAGCAGTGGGCCGGATAATGAAAAACTGTTTTTT.

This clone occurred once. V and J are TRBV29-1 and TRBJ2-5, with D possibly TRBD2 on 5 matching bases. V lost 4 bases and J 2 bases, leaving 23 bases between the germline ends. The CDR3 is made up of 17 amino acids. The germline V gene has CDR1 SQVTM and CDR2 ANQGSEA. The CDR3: CSVAQRNLAAPQETQYF. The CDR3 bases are TGCAGCGTTGCCCAGCGGAACCTTGCCGCTCCACAAGAGACCCAGTACTTC.

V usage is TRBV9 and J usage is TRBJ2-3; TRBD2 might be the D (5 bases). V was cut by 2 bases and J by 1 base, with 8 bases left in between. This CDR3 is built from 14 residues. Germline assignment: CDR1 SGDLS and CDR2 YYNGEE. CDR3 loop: CASSVRRGTDTQYF. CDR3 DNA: TGTGCCAGCAGCGTCCGGCGGGGCACAGATACGCAGTATTTT.

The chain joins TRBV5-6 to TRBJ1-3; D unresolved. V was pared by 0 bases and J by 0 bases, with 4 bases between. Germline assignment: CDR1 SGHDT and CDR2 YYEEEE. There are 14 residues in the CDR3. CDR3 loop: CASSLGFSGNTIYF. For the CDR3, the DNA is TGTGCCAGCAGCTTGGGGTTCTCTGGAAACACCATATATTTT.

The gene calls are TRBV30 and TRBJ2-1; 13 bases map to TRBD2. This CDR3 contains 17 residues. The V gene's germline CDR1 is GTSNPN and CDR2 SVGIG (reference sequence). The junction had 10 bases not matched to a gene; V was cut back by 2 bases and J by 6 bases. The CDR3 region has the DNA TGTGCCTGGAGTTCAATCAGGACTAGCGGGAGTGTCAATGAGCAGTTCTTC. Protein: CAWSSIRTSGSVNEQFF.

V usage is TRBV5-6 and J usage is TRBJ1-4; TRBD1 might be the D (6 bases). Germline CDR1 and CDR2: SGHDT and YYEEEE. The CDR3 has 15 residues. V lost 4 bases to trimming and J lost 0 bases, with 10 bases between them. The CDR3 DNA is TGTGCCAGCAGCGACACAGGGACAACTAATGAAAAACTGTTTTTT. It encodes CASSDTGTTNEKLFF.

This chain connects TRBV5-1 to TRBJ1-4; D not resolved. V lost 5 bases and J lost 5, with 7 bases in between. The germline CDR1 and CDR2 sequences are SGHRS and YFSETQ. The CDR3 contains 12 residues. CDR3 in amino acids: CASSAPNEKLFF. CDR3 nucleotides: TGCGCCAGCAGTGCCCCGAATGAAAAACTGTTTTTT.

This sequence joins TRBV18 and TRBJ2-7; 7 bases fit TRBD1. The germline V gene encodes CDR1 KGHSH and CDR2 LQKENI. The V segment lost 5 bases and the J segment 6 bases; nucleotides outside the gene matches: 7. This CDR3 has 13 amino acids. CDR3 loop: CASSDRVLSEQYF. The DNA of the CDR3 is TGTGCCAGCTCAGACAGGGTTCTCAGCGAGCAGTACTTC.

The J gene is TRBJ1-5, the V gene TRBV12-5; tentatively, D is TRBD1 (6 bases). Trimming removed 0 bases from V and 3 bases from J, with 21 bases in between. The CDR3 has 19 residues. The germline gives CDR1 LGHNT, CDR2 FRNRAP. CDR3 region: CASGLVRAGDTLFNQPQHF. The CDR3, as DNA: TGTGCTAGTGGTTTGGTAAGGGCGGGGGACACCTTGTTCAATCAGCCCCAGCATTTT.

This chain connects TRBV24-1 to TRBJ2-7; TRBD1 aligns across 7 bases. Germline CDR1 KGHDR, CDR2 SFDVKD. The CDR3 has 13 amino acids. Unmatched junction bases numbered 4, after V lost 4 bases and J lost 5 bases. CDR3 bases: TGTGCCACCAGTGAAGGGGGCCGCAACGAGCAGTACTTC. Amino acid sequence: CATSEGGRNEQYF.

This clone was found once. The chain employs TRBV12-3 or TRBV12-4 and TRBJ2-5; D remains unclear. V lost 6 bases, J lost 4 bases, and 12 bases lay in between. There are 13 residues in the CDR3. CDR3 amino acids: CASSLNRRETQYF. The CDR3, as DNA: TGTGCCAGCAGCTTAAATCGGAGAGAGACCCAGTACTTC.

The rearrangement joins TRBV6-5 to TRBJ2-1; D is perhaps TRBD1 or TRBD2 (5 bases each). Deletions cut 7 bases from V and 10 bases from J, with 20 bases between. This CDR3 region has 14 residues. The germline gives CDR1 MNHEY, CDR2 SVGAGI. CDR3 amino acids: CASTQYGAGAEQFF. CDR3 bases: TGTGCCAGCACCCAGTACGGGGCGGGTGCGGAGCAGTTCTTC.

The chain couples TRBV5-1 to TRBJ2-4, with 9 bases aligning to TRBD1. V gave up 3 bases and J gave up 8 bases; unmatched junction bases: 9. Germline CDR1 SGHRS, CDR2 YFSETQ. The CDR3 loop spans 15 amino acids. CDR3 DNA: TGCGCCAGCAGCTCCGCCTGGACAGGGGCAGACATTCAGTACTTC. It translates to CASSSAWTGADIQYF.

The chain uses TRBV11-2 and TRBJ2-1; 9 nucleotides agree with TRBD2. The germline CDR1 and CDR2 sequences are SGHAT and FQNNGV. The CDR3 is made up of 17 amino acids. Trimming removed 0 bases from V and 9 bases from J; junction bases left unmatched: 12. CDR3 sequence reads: CASSLDRDSGSVGEQFF. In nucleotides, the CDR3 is TGTGCCAGCAGCTTAGATCGGGATAGCGGGAGTGTGGGTGAGCAGTTCTTC.

The DNA of the CDR3 is TGTGCCAGCAGAGAACCGGGACAGGGGTACTATGGCTACACCTTC. This codes for CASREPGQGYYGYTF. This rearrangement joins TRBV2 to TRBJ1-2; 10 nucleotides agree with TRBD1. Per germline, CDR1 SNHLY and CDR2 FYNNEI. This CDR3 comprises 15 residues. Trimming removed 6 bases from V and 3 bases from J; junction bases left unmatched: 7.

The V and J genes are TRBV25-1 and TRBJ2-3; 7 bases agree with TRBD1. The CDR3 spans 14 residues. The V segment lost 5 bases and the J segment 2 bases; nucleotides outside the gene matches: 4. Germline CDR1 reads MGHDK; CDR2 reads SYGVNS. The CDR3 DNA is TGTGCCAGCAGTCGACAGGGTACCACAGATACGCAGTATTTT. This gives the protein CASSRQGTTDTQYF.

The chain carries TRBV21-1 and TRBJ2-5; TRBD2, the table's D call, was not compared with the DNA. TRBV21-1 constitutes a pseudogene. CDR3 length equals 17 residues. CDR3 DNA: TGTGCCAGCCTGTCACCGGGACTGACCAACTATGGAGGGACCCAGTACTTC. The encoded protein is CASLSPGLTNYGGTQYF.

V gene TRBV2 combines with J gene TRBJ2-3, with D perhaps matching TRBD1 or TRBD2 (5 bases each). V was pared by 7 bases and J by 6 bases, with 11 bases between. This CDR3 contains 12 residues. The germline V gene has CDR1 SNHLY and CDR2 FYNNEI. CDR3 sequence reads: CASMGESDTQYF. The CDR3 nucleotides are TGTGCCAGCATGGGGGAATCCGATACGCAGTATTTT.

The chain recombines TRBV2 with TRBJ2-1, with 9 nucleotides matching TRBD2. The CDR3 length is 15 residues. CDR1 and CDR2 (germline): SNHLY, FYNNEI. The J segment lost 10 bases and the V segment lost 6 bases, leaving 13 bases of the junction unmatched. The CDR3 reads CASSPQAGGAKEQFF. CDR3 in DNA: TGTGCCAGCAGCCCCCAAGCGGGGGGTGCTAAGGAGCAGTTCTTC. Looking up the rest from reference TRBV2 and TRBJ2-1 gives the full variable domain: EPEVTQTPSHQVTQMGQEVILRCVPISNHLYFYWYRQILGQKVEFLVSFYNNEISEKSEIFDDQFSVERPDGSNFTLKIRSTKLEDSAMYFCASSPQAGGAKEQFFGPGTRLTVL.